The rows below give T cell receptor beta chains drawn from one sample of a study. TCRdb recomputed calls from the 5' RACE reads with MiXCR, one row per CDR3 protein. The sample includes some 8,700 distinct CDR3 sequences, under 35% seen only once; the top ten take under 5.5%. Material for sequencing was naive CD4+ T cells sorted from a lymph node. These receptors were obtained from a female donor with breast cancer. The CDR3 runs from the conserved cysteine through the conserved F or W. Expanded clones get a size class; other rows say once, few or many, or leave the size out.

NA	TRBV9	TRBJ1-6	CASGPRTEGSPLHF
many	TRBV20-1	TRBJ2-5	CSASGDSVETQYF
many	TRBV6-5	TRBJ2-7	CASSYGTVYEQYF
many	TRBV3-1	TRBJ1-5	CASSISGAQPQHF
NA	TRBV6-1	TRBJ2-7	CASKGTSGIGYEQYF
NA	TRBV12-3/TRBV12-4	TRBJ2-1	CASTTTGLAGRYNEQFF
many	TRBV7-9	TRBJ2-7	CASSSPDRVAYEQYF
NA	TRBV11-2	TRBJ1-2	CASSLPTKVQGDCGYTF
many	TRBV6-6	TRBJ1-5	CAGSYSRGGGPNQPQHF
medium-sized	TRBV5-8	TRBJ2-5	CASSLAGRETQYF
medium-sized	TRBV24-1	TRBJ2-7	CATSAGGSNYEQYF
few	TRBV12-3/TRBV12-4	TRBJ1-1	CASGREQYTEAFF
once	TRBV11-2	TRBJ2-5	CASRPLRLAGEETQYF
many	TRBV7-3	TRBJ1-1	CASSPQGGRMNTEAFF
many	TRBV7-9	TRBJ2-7	CASSSGLAGVAYEQYF
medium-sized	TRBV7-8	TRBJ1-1	CASSYRTPREAFF
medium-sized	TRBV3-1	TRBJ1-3	CASSPVSTGNTIYF
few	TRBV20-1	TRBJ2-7	CSAPGLTYGQYF
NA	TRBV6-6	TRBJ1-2	CASSYGAGGYGYTF
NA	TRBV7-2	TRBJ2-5	CASSLAHVWWTQYF
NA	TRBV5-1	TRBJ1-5	CASSSDGIQPQHF
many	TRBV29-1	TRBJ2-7	CSVEEGTSGSEQYF
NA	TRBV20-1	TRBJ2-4	CSAPSGTVDIQYF
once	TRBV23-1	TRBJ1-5	CASSARGSNQPQHF
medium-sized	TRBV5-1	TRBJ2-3	CASRRTSGSPFDTQYF
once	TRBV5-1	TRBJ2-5	CASSRPSKETQYF
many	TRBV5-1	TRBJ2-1	CASSLVGRMQFF